The 8 T cell receptor beta chains given below trace back to one sample, sequenced in a study of cytomegalovirus exposure and HLA in healthy donors. Measured with immunoSEQ multiplex PCR; TCRdb has only the in-frame clones, and not every one. This repertoire shows over 150,000 clones, about 88% found once; its top ten account for around 2.3%. Sequences were obtained from PBMCs. The origin of the receptors is a woman younger than 30 in good health and CMV-seronegative.

The J gene is TRBJ2-7, the V gene TRBV4-1; 9 bases are a match to TRBD1. The ends lost 2 bases at V and 3 bases at J; junction bases unmatched: 5. The CDR3 spans 15 residues. Germline-derived CDR1 and CDR2 are MGHRA and YSYEKL. The CDR3 region is CASSQTLGQGYEQYF. CDR3 in DNA: TGCGCCAGCAGCCAAACTTTGGGACAGGGCTACGAGCAGTACTTC.

The chain combines TRBV7-2 with TRBJ2-7; 7 bases line up with TRBD2. The CDR3 is 15 residues long. With V trimmed by 4 bases and J by 2 bases, 8 bases remained unmatched. CDR1 and CDR2 (germline): SGHTA, FQGNSA. The CDR3 DNA reads TGTGCCAGCAGCTCTCCGAAGCGGGGTCCCTACGAGCAGTACTTC. It encodes CASSSPKRGPYEQYF.

This clone was counted a few times. CDR3: CASSVHGFYGYTF. DNA for the CDR3: TGTGCCAGCAGCGTACACGGGTTCTATGGCTACACCTTC. The chain has TRBV9 and TRBJ1-2, with no clear D. Trimming stripped 1 base from V and 4 bases from J, with 8 bases between. The germline gives CDR1 SGDLS, CDR2 YYNGEE. The CDR3 extends over 13 amino acids.

V usage is TRBV9 and J usage is TRBJ2-2, with TRBD1 as a possible D gene (5 bases). This CDR3 is built from 13 residues. V was pared by 1 base and J by 4 bases, with 5 bases between. Looked up from germline, CDR1 is SGDLS and CDR2 is YYNGEE. The CDR3 here is CASSVTGTGELFF. CDR3 sequence (DNA): TGTGCCAGCAGCGTAACAGGCACCGGGGAGCTGTTTTTT. The full variable domain, its missing parts supplied by reference TRBV9 and TRBJ2-2, is DSGVTQTPKHLITATGQRVTLRCSPRSGDLSVYWYQQSLDQGLQFLIQYYNGEERAKGNILERFSAQQFPDLHSELNLSSLELGDSALYFCASSVTGTGELFFGEGSRLTVL.

The rearrangement joins TRBV5-1 to TRBJ2-5; the D gene is possibly TRBD2 (7 bases). This CDR3 is 14 amino acids long. Germline V gene sequence: CDR1 SGHRS, CDR2 YFSETQ. The V end was cut by 7 bases, the J end by 4 bases, with 17 bases between. CDR3 bases: TGCGCCAGCCAGGAGGGGGGGCAGGGAGAGACCCAGTACTTC. It codes for CASQEGGQGETQYF.

The chain uses TRBV10-3 and TRBJ2-7; D is uncertain. CDR1 and CDR2 (germline): ENHRY, SYGVKD. The CDR3 runs 18 residues. Trimming left V 0 bases short and J 4 bases short, with 22 bases between. CDR3 sequence: CAISESLQGPIQTYEQYF. The CDR3, as DNA: TGTGCCATCAGTGAGTCCTTACAAGGCCCTATCCAGACTTACGAGCAGTACTTC.

This chain uses TRBV7-9 with TRBJ2-3, with TRBD1 matching 11 bases. V was clipped by 6 bases and J by 3 bases; unmatched bases: 5. The CDR3 sequence is 15 residues long. The V gene's germline CDR1 is SEHNR and CDR2 FQNEAQ (reference sequence). The DNA for the CDR3 is TGTGCCAGCAGATCCGGGACAGGGGGTACAGATACGCAGTATTTT. Translation: CASRSGTGGTDTQYF.

V usage is TRBV6-5 and J usage is TRBJ1-1, with 8 nucleotides matching TRBD1. In germline, CDR1 is MNHEY, CDR2 SVGAGI. J lost 3 bases, V lost 8 bases, and 8 bases had no gene match. The CDR3 sequence is 14 residues long. The CDR3 region has the DNA TGTGCCAGCGGACTTACAGGGGGAGACACTGAAGCTTTCTTT. Translating it yields CASGLTGGDTEAFF.